The 4 T cell receptor beta chains below come from one sample, sequenced in a study of human T cells and chemical hapten exposure. TCRdb re-called the RACE reads through MiXCR, storing one row per CDR3 protein. The sample holds 250,000 or so distinct CDR3 sequences, around 7.3% seen once. Documented time point: pre-sensitization, week 0. Treatment in this sample: therapeutic diphenylcyclopropenone sensitization with weekly scalp DPC. Sequenced here: whole blood, sampled in connection with sensitization to the hapten diphenylcyclopropenone (DPC). The receptors come from a man aged 18 to 30 with alopecia areata. Some clones in this sample may be carry-over from other donors' samples.

This chain uses TRBV4-2 with TRBJ2-4, with 16 bases identical to TRBD2. After removal of 6 bases from V and 7 bases from J, the junction contained 9 bases not matched to a gene. The CDR3 extends over 17 amino acids. Germline CDR1 and CDR2: LGHNA and YNFKEQ. In DNA form, the CDR3 reads TGTGCCAGCAGAGAGGGACTAGCGGGGGGGCTACCGAACATTCAGTACTTC. Protein sequence: CASREGLAGGLPNIQYF.

The rearrangement joins TRBV15 to TRBJ1-1; no firm D call. The V end lost 1 base, the J end lost 2 bases, and 5 bases lay between the germline ends. CDR3 length equals 13 residues. Germline CDR1 and CDR2: LNHNV and YYDKDF (reference sequence). CDR3 bases: TGTGCCACCAGCAGAGCAGAAAACACTGAAGCTTTCTTT. Its protein is CATSRAENTEAFF.

This clonotype was detected only a few times. This chain uses TRBV20-1 with TRBJ1-4; 10 bases are shared with TRBD1. Germline CDR1 and CDR2: DFQATT and SNEGSKA (reference sequence). The CDR3 contains 17 residues. The V gene end was trimmed by 0 bases and the J gene end by 0 bases; junction bases not matched to a gene: 4. The CDR3 spells CSAREGTGAATNEKLFF. Here the CDR3 DNA reads TGCAGTGCTAGAGAGGGGACAGGGGCTGCAACTAATGAAAAACTGTTTTTT.

Ten or more counts support this clonotype. V and J are TRBV7-2 and TRBJ1-5; D might be TRBD1 (6 bases). The V end lost 5 bases, the J end lost 7 bases, and 9 bases lay between the germline ends. This CDR3 has 12 amino acids. Germline loops: CDR1 SGHTA, CDR2 FQGNSA. CDR3 amino acids: CASSHGQQPQHF. DNA of the CDR3: TGTGCCAGCAGCCATGGACAGCAGCCCCAGCATTTT.